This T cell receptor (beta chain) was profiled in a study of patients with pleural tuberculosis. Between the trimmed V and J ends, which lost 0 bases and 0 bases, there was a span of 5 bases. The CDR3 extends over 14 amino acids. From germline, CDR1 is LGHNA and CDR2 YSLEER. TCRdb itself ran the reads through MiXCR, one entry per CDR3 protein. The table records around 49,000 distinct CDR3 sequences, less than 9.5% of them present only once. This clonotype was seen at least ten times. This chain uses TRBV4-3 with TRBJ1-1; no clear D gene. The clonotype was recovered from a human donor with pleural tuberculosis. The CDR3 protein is CASSQDLMNTEAFF. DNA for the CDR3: TGCGCCAGCAGCCAAGATCTCATGAACACTGAAGCTTTCTTT.